The TCR beta chain under discussion was sequenced for a study of early T cells in non-severe SARS-CoV-2 infection. With V trimmed by 0 bases and J by 2 bases, 9 bases remained unmatched. This CDR3 is built from 17 residues. Per the germline V gene, CDR1 is SGHRS and CDR2 is YFSETQ. Study-wide findings and caveats: In VDJdb matching, anti-spike CD8 responses were favored while private and CD4 specificities went missing.

This clonotype occurred a few times. Its antigen remains unidentified. cDNA molecules, individually, were tagged with unique molecular identifiers. TCRdb called the 5' RACE reads again in MiXCR, with one record for every CDR3 protein. The sample has under 40,000 distinct CDR3 sequences; approximately 6% are singletons. This rearrangement joins TRBV5-1 to TRBJ2-5; 8 positions match TRBD1. The sequencing sample was made of whole blood. This TCR came from an adult who was a healthcare worker with PCR-confirmed SARS-CoV-2 infection or an uninfected control (not recorded which). The CDR3 protein is CASSLGPGQGRQETQYF. The DNA for the CDR3 is TGCGCCAGCAGCTTGGGGCCAGGACAGGGTCGACAAGAGACCCAGTACTTC.